The entry that follows covers one TCR beta chain sequence. The data originate from a study of blood T cell repertoires in COVID-19. This CDR3 region has 15 residues. Germline V CDR1 and CDR2: LNHNV, YYDKDF (reference sequence). Trimming cost V 5 bases and J 2 bases, with 13 bases left between them. Here immunoSEQ multiplex PCR was the method, and the copy in TCRdb shows in-frame clones only, minus some. The sample lists some 260,000 clones, 88% occurring once. The TCR sequence derives from a woman aged 40 to 50 who had recovered from COVID-19. The sample was peripheral blood. This chain connects TRBV15 to TRBJ1-3; tentative D call: TRBD1 (5 bases). CDR3 in amino acids: CATSPRGGAGNTIYF. The CDR3 DNA sequence: TGTGCCACCAGCCCCCGGGGGGGGGCTGGAAACACCATATATTTT.